This T cell receptor beta chain was retrieved from a study of blood T cell repertoires in COVID-19. Study summary: Nucleic acid was either cDNA or gDNA, and it came from T cells, B-cell-depleted T cells, or PBMCs.

Authors' analysis steps: Amplification with reference gene primers provided the estimates of nucleated cell counts. Sequenced by immunoSEQ multiplex PCR; TCRdb stores in-frame clones only, minus some. V and J calls and clone size are those listed in that table; D and trimming were worked out from the DNA. The table lists approximately 180,000 clones, about 86% of them singletons. Followed over time, Seattle patients had been enrolled while infection was active. Germline-derived CDR1 and CDR2 are KGHSH and LQKENI. V was cut by 2 bases and J by 4 bases, with 15 bases left in between. The CDR3 has 16 amino acids.

Sample: peripheral blood. This sequence originates from a woman in her 70s with COVID-19, enrolled during active disease. The chain has TRBV18 and TRBJ1-5; D perhaps matches TRBD1 (6 bases). The CDR3: CASSPIVGDRNQPQHF. In nucleotides, the CDR3 is TGTGCCAGCTCACCAATAGTGGGCGACAGGAATCAGCCCCAGCATTTT.